A single sample is the source of the 22 T cell receptor beta chains below, sequenced in a study of low-dose radiotherapy and immunotherapy resistance in tumors (dated by TCRdb to 2021 to 2024). To make first-strand cDNA, Superscript III was used along with a set of TRAV- and TRBV-specific primers so that both the TCRalpha and TCRbeta chains were covered. TCRs were amplified with Phusion for approximately 19 PCR cycles using a constant-region primer together with the adapter attached to the V primers. TCRdb reran the public reads through fastp at Q25 and MiXCR, keeping productive beta chains. Every CDR3 protein is listed once, alongside the most common genes and DNA of its rows. Here the sample has around 14,000 distinct CDR3 sequences; under 55% occur a single time. In total, the top ten clones hold 3.5% to 4.5% of the sample. Source of these receptors: a human donor with advanced metastatic prostate, ovarian, gallbladder or colorectal cancer (not recorded which). This table probably holds off-target reads from a library built for another chain.

In DNA form, the CDR3 reads TGTGCCAGCAGGGCGGACTACTACTCCTACGAGCAGTACTTC. It encodes CASRADYYSYEQYF. The J gene is TRBJ2-7, the V gene TRBV6-5, with D perhaps TRBD2 (6 bases). V shed 6 bases and J shed 0 bases, with 12 bases lying between them. The CDR3 contains 14 residues. The germline gives CDR1 MNHEY, CDR2 SVGAGI.

V and J are TRBV5-6 and TRBJ2-5; D is ambiguous. The DNA matches TRBJ2-1 better at its end, which makes the J call doubtful. Germline V lookup: CDR1 SGHDT, CDR2 YYEEEE. This CDR3 is 13 amino acids long. CDR3 loop: CASSRPYQETQFF. The CDR3 bases are TGTGCCAGCAGCCGACCTTACCAAGAGACCCAGTTCTTC.

This clonotype was counted only a few times. The rearrangement links TRBV5-3 to TRBJ1-3; the D is unclear. TRBV5-3 belongs to the ORF category, with a function that is uncertain. Between the trimmed V and J ends, which lost 8 bases and 4 bases, there was a span of 19 bases. The CDR3 length is 15 residues. As DNA, the CDR3 is TGTGCCAGCAGCGTCCCACGACGGCTGGGAAACACCATATATTTT. Its protein product is CASSVPRRLGNTIYF.

The rearrangement joins TRBV18 to TRBJ1-2; a weak D match, TRBD1 (5 bases). The CDR3 consists of 14 residues. Trimming cost V 2 bases and J 5 bases, with 12 bases left between them. Germline CDR1 and CDR2: KGHSH and LQKENI. CDR3 nucleotides: TGTGCCAGCTCACCAAAGGACAACCGATATGGCTACACCTTC. It encodes CASSPKDNRYGYTF.

This sequence joins TRBV7-2 and TRBJ2-2; 8 bases line up with TRBD2. CDR3 size: 16 residues. Germline CDR1 SGHTA, CDR2 FQGNSA. V dropped 6 bases and J dropped 1; count of bases not matched to a gene: 7. Here the CDR3 DNA reads TGTGCCAGCAGGCGGCGGGGGGCCTTGAACACCGGGGAGCTGTTTTTT. Translated, it gives CASRRRGALNTGELFF.

This clonotype was picked up a small number of times. The chain joins TRBV9 to TRBJ2-5; 9 nucleotides match TRBD1. With V trimmed by 3 bases and J by 2 bases, 8 bases remained unmatched. Germline V gene data show CDR1 as SGDLS and CDR2 as YYNGEE. The CDR3 has 16 residues. CDR3 sequence: CASSGLPGQGQETQYF. CDR3 DNA: TGTGCCAGCAGCGGACTTCCGGGACAGGGTCAAGAGACCCAGTACTTC.

CDR3: CSAEGPRGSYEQYF. The CDR3 region has the DNA TGCAGCGCCGAGGGCCCGCGAGGGTCCTACGAGCAGTACTTC. The V gene is TRBV29-1, the J gene TRBJ2-7, with a weak D call TRBD2 (5 bases). Germline-derived CDR1 and CDR2 are SQVTM and ANQGSEA. The CDR3 has 14 amino acids. Trimming cost V 7 bases and J 1 base, with 17 bases left between them.

V is TRBV27 and J is TRBJ2-7, with 11 nucleotides matching TRBD2. The germline V gene has CDR1 MNHEY and CDR2 SMNVEV (reference sequence). The trim removed 6 bases at V and 5 bases at J, leaving 6 bases unmatched. The CDR3 is 14 amino acids. CDR3 sequence: CASSRTSGRNEQYF. CDR3 DNA: TGTGCCAGCAGCCGGACTAGCGGGCGAAACGAGCAGTACTTC.

The rearrangement uses TRBV28 and TRBJ2-7; perhaps TRBD1 as D (5 bases). Per the germline V gene, CDR1 is MDHEN and CDR2 is SYDVKM. The CDR3 is 12 amino acids. V was clipped by 2 bases and J by 3 bases, with 5 bases between them. Here the CDR3 DNA reads TGTGCCAGCAGTTTACAGGGCTACGAGCAGTACTTC. This translates into CASSLQGYEQYF.

By frequency in the sample, this clonotype is medium-sized. The chain couples TRBV7-2 to TRBJ2-5; D may be TRBD2 (6 bases). CDR3 size: 14 residues. V dropped 2 bases and J dropped 7 bases, with 14 bases sitting between them. Looked up from germline, CDR1 is SGHTA and CDR2 is FQGNSA. CDR3 DNA sequence: TGTGCCAGCAGCTTATCCAGACCGGAGGGGACCCAGTACTTC. This translates into CASSLSRPEGTQYF.

CDR3 nucleotide sequence: TGTGCCATCAGTAGACCCCAGGGGGCTCCTACCTACGAGCAGTACTTC. It codes for CAISRPQGAPTYEQYF. The V gene is TRBV10-3, the J gene TRBJ2-7, with 8 bases that match TRBD1. The CDR3 has 16 amino acids. Germline trimming cut 5 bases from V and 2 bases from J; bases unmatched to any gene: 11. The germline V gene has CDR1 ENHRY and CDR2 SYGVKD.

The J gene is TRBJ2-3, the V gene TRBV3-1; 8 bases match TRBD2. V trimming: 1 base; J trimming: 4 bases; junction bases outside the gene matches: 10. The CDR3 is 17 residues long. CDR1 is LGHDT, CDR2 YNNKEL, per germline (reference sequence). This chain's CDR3 is CASSQGPKRGRPDTQYF. The CDR3 coding sequence is TGTGCCAGCAGCCAAGGCCCCAAGCGGGGGCGCCCAGATACGCAGTATTTT.

The sample holds a few counts of this clonotype. The CDR3 region has the DNA TGCAGCGTTGTTCAGCTGGGGTCCTACGAGCAGTACTTC. It codes for CSVVQLGSYEQYF. V and J are TRBV29-1 and TRBJ2-7, with D unclear. The germline V gene encodes CDR1 SQVTM and CDR2 ANQGSEA. This CDR3 comprises 13 residues. Between the trimmed V and J ends, which lost 4 bases and 1 base, there was a span of 11 bases.

V gene TRBV20-1 combines with J gene TRBJ1-5; 7 bases match TRBD1. V was pared by 3 bases and J by 2 bases, with 4 bases of the junction left unmatched. Germline CDR1 DFQATT, CDR2 SNEGSKA (reference sequence). The CDR3 has 14 residues. In nucleotides, the CDR3 is TGCAGTGCTAGCCGACAGGGCGGCAATCAGCCCCAGCATTTT. This encodes CSASRQGGNQPQHF.

The V call is TRBV19, the J call TRBJ1-1; 9 positions agree with TRBD1. Germline CDR1 and CDR2: LNHDA and SQIVND (reference sequence). J was trimmed by 0 bases and V by 4 bases; bases with no gene match: 9. The CDR3 extends over 17 amino acids. CDR3 residues: CASSTDHDRGMNTEAFF. In nucleotides, the CDR3 is TGTGCCAGTAGTACAGACCATGACAGGGGGATGAACACTGAAGCTTTCTTT. Full variable domain (remainder filled in from reference TRBV19 and TRBJ1-1): DGGITQSPKYLFRKEGQNVTLSCEQNLNHDAMYWYRQDPGQGLRLIYYSQIVNDFQKGDIAEGYSVSREKKESFPLTVTSAQKNPTAFYLCASSTDHDRGMNTEAFFGQGTRLTVV.

V gene TRBV6-6 combines with J gene TRBJ2-7, with D possibly being TRBD1 (8 bases). The germline gives CDR1 MNHNY, CDR2 SVGAGI (reference sequence). The CDR3 spans 14 residues. Trimming stripped 5 bases from V and 9 bases from J, with 20 bases between. Written as DNA, the CDR3 is TGTGCCAGCAGTGGCACAGGGGGGGGACTCGGGCAGTACTTC. Translation: CASSGTGGGLGQYF.

In its sample, this clonotype was seen a few times. The V call is TRBV6-2 or TRBV6-3, the J call TRBJ2-1; TRBD2 agrees at 8 bases. The CDR3 loop spans 14 amino acids. Per the germline V gene, CDR1 is MNHEY and CDR2 is SVGEGT. V shed 5 bases and J 9 bases; nucleotides not matched to a gene: 9. CDR3 DNA sequence: TGTGCCAGCAGTGCGGGGGGCTTATCGGTTGAGCAGTTCTTC. Translation: CASSAGGLSVEQFF.

The genes are TRBV29-1 and TRBJ2-2; 9 bases match TRBD2. CDR1 is SQVTM, CDR2 ANQGSEA, per germline. V dropped 4 bases and J dropped 2; count of bases not matched to a gene: 2. The CDR3 covers 14 residues. CDR3 sequence: CSVGLADNTGELFF. The DNA for the CDR3 is TGCAGCGTTGGACTAGCGGATAACACCGGGGAGCTGTTTTTT.

This clonotype was counted a few times. The CDR3 loop is CASSLGTGGYEQYF. CDR3 in DNA: TGTGCCAGCAGTCTCGGGACAGGGGGGTACGAGCAGTACTTC. The chain is built from TRBV6-1 and TRBJ2-7; 11 bases are shared with TRBD1. Looked up from germline, CDR1 is MNHNS and CDR2 is SASEGT. Trimming cost V 5 bases and J 4 bases; bases outside gene matches: 4. This CDR3 comprises 14 residues.

This chain connects TRBV29-1 to TRBJ1-1; D might be TRBD1 (6 bases). There are 13 residues in the CDR3. Between the trimmed V and J ends, which lost 4 bases and 0 bases, there was a span of 9 bases. The germline V gene has CDR1 SQVTM and CDR2 ANQGSEA. The CDR3 DNA follows: TGCAGCGTTGTAGGACAGCTGAACACTGAAGCTTTCTTT. Amino acid sequence: CSVVGQLNTEAFF.

The J gene is TRBJ2-3, the V gene TRBV6-1; no definite D call. Trimming pared 1 base from V and 4 bases from J, leaving 9 bases between. CDR1 is MNHNS and CDR2 is SASEGT in the germline V gene. This CDR3 is 14 amino acids long. The CDR3 DNA sequence: TGTGCCAGCAGTGAAGTGGGGAAAGCAGATACGCAGTATTTT. Its protein is CASSEVGKADTQYF.

This clonotype was picked up one time. The chain is built from TRBV12-3 or TRBV12-4 and TRBJ1-1; D might be TRBD1 (6 bases). The CDR3 sequence is 14 residues long. V lost 5 bases, J lost 4 bases, and 14 bases lay in between. The DNA of the CDR3 is TGTGCCAGCAGTAAACAGGGATCCGTCACTGAAGCTTTCTTT. This codes for CASSKQGSVTEAFF.